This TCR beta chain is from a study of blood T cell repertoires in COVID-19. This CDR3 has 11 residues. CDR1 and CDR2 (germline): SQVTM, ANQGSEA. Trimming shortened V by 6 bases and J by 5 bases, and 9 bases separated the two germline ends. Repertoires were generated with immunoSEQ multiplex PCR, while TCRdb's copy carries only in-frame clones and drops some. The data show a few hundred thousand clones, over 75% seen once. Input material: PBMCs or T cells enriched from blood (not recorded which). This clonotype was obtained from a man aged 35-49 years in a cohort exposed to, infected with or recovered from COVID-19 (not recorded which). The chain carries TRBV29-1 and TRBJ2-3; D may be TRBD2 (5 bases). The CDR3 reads CSVAEGDTQYF. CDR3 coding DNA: TGCAGCGTCGCCGAGGGAGATACGCAGTATTTT.